This T cell receptor (beta chain) was captured in a study of tumor and adjacent non-tumor tissue in lung cancer. Study background: Around 4 million productive TCRbeta reads were obtained per sample on average. Findings of the study overall: Normal lung showed higher cumulative top 100 clone frequency than tumor.

The CDR3 has 18 amino acids. Germline CDR1 is MNHNS and CDR2 is SASEGT. The library came from three nested PCR rounds adapted from ARM-PCR protocols. Each CDR3 protein is one row after TCRdb ran MiXCR on the multiplex PCR reads. The repertoire includes about 80,000 distinct CDR3 sequences, around 80% of them detected once, and approximately 12% sits in the top ten. Remarks on this clonotype: Its antigen is currently unknown.

RNA was extracted from bulk tissue without any cell sorting. The sample taken for sequencing was lung tumor tissue. The chain combines TRBV6-1 with TRBJ2-7, with 8 bases aligning to TRBD2. The clonotype comes from a woman aged 45-65 years with non-small cell lung cancer. This chain's CDR3 is CVRSEAHGSGSGSIGQYF. The DNA for the CDR3 is TGTGTCAGAAGTGAAGCGCACGGGAGCGGGAGTGGATCAATTGGGCAGTACTTC.